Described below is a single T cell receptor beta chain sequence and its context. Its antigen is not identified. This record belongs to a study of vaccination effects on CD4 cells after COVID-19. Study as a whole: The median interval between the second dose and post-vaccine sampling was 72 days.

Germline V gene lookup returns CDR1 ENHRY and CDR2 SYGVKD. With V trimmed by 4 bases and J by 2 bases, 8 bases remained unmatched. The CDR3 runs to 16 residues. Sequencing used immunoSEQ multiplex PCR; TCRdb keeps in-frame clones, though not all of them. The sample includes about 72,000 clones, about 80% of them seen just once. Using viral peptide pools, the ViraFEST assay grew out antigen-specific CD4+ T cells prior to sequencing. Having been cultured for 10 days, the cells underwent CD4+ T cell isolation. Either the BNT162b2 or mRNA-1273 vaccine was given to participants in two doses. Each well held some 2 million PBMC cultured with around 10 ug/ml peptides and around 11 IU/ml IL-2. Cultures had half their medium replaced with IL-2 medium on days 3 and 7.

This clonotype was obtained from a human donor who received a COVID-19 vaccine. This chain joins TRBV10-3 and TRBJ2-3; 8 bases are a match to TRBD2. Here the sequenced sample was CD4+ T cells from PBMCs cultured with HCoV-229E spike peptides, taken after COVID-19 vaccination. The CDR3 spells CAISGSAGGSTDTQYF. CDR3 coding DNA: TGTGCCATCAGTGGGAGTGCGGGGGGATCCACAGATACGCAGTATTTT.